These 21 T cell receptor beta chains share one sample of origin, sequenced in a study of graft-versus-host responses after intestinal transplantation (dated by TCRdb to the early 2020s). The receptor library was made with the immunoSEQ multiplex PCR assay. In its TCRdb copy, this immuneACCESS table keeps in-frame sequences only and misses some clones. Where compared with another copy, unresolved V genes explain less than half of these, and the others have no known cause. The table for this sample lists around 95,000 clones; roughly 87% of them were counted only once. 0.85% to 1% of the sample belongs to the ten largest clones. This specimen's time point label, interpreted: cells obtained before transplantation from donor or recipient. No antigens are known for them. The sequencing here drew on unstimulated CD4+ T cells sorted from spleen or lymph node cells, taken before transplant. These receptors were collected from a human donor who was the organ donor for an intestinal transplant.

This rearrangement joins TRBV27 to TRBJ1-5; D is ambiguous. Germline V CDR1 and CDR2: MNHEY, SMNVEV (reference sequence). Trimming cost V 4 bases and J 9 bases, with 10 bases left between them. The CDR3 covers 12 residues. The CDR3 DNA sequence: TGTGCCAGCAGTTCCTCGGAGGGGCCCCAGCATTTT. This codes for CASSSSEGPQHF.

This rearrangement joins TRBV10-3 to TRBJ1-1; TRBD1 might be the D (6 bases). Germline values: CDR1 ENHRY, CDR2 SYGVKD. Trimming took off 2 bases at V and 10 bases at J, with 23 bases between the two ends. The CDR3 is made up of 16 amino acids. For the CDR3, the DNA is TGTGCCATCAGTGAGGGGGCCGGGACAACGGGGGGAAGAGCTTTCTTT. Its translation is CAISEGAGTTGGRAFF.

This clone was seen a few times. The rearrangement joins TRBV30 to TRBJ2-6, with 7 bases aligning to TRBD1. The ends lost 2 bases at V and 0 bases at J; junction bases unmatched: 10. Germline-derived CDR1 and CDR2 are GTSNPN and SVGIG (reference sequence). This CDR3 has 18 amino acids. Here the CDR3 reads CAWSPPGQWTSGANVLTF. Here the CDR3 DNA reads TGTGCCTGGAGTCCCCCGGGACAGTGGACCTCTGGGGCCAACGTCCTGACTTTC.

CDR3 region: CASSILDRGSSGYTF. In DNA, the CDR3 is TGTGCCAGTAGTATACTAGACAGGGGATCGTCTGGCTACACCTTC. The genes are TRBV19 and TRBJ1-2, with 8 positions matching TRBD1. After removal of 2 bases from V and 7 bases from J, the junction contained 9 bases not matched to a gene. The CDR3 loop spans 15 amino acids. The germline gives CDR1 LNHDA, CDR2 SQIVND (reference sequence).

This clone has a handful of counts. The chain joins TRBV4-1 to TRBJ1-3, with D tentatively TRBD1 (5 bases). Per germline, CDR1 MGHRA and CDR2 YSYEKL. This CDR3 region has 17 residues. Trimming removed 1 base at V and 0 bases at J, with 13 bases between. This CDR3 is CASSQGSLGGSGNTIYF. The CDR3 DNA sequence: TGCGCCAGCAGCCAAGGTTCCCTCGGGGGCTCTGGAAACACCATATATTTT.

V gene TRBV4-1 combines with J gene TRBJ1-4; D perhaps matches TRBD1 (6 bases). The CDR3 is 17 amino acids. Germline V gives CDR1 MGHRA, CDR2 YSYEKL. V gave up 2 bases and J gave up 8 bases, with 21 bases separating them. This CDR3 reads CASSQPSFTGAGEKLFF. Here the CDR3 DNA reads TGCGCCAGCAGCCAACCTTCGTTTACGGGGGCAGGAGAAAAACTGTTTTTT.

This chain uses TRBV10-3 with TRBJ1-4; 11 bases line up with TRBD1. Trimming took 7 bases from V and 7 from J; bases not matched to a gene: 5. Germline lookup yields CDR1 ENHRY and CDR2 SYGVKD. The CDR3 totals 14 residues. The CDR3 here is CAIKGTGGSEKLFF. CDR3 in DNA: TGTGCCATCAAGGGGACAGGGGGTAGTGAAAAACTGTTTTTT.

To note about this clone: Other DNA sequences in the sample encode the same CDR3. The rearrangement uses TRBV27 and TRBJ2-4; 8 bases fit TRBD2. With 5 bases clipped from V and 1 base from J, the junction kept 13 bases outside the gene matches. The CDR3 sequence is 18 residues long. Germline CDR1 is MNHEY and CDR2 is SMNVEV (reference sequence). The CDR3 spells CASSLNREGNRAKNIQYF. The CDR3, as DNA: TGTGCCAGCAGTCTCAACCGGGAGGGAAATCGGGCCAAAAACATTCAGTACTTC.

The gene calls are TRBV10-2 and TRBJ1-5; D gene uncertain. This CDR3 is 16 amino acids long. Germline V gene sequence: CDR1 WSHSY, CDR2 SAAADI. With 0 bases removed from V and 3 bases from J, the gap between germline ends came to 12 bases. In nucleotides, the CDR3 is TGCGCCAGCAGTGAGTCGGGTGTTTTAGCCAATCAGCCCCAGCATTTT. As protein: CASSESGVLANQPQHF.

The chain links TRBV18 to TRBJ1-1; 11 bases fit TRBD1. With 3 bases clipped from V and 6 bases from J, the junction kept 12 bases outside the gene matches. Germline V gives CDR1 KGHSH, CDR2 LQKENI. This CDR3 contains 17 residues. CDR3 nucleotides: TGTGCCAGCTCACCTATCGGCGGACAGGGGGCGGAGGCTGAAGCTTTCTTT. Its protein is CASSPIGGQGAEAEAFF.

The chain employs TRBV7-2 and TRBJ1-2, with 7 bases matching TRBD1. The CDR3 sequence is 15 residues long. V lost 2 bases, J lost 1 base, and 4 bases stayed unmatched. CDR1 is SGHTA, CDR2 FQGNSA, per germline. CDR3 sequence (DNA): TGTGCCAGCAGCTTAACGACAGGGCTTAACTATGGCTACACCTTC. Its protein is CASSLTTGLNYGYTF.

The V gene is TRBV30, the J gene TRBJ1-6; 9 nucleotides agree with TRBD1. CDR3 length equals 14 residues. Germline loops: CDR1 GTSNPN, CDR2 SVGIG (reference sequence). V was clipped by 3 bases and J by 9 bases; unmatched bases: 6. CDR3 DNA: TGTGCCTGGAGCGGGACAGGGAGGATTTCACCCCTCCACTTT. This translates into CAWSGTGRISPLHF.

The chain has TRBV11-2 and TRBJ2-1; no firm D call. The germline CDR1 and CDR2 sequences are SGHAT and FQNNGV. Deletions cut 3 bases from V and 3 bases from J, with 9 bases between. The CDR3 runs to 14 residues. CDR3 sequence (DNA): TGTGCCAGCAGCTTCGGTGGAAACTACAATGAGCAGTTCTTC. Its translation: CASSFGGNYNEQFF.

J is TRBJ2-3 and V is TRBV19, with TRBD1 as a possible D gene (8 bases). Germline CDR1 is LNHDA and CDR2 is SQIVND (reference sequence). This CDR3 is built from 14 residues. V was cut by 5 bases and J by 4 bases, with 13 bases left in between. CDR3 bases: TGTGCCAGTAGTTTCACAGGGGGGGCAGATACGCAGTATTTT. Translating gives CASSFTGGADTQYF.

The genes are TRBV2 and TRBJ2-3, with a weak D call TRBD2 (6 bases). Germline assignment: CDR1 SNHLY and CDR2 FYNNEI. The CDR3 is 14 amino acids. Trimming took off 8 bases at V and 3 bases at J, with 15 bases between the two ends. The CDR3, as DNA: TGTGCCAGCGACGGACTACTATCTACAGATACGCAGTATTTT. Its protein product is CASDGLLSTDTQYF.

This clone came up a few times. The DNA of the CDR3 is TGTGCCAGCAAGACGACAGGGGATGGAAACACCATATATTTT. Its protein product is CASKTTGDGNTIYF. The rearrangement links TRBV6-1 to TRBJ1-3; TRBD1 agrees at 8 bases. CDR1 and CDR2 from the germline V gene are MNHNS and SASEGT. The CDR3 sequence is 14 residues long. Trimming at V came to 7 bases and at J to 3 bases, leaving 5 bases not matched to a gene.

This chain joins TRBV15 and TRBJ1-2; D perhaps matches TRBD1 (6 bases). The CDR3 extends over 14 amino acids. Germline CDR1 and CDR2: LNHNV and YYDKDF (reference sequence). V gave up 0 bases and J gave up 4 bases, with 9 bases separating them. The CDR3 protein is CATSRDTGSYGYTF. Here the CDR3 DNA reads TGTGCCACCAGCAGAGATACAGGGAGCTATGGCTACACCTTC.

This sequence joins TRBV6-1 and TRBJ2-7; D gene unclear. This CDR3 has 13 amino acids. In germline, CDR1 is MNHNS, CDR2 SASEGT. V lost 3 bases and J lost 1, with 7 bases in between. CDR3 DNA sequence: TGTGCCAGCAGTGACCAATTATCCTACGAGCAGTACTTC. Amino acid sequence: CASSDQLSYEQYF.

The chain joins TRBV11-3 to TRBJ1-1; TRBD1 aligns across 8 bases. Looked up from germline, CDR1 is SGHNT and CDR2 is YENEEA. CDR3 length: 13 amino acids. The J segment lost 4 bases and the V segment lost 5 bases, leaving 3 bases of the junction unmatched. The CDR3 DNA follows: TGTGCCAGCAGCCTCGGACAGGGCACTGAAGCTTTCTTT. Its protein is CASSLGQGTEAFF.

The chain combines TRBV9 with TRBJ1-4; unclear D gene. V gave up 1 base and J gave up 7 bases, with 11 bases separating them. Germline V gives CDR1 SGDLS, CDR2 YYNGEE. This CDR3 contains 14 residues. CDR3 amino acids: CASSVHSTGEKLFF. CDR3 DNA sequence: TGTGCCAGCAGCGTACATAGCACGGGTGAAAAACTGTTTTTT.

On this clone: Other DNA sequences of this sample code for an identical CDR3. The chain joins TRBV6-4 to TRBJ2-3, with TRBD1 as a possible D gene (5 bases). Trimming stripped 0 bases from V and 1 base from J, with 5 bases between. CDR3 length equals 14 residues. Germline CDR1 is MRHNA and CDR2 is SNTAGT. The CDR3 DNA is TGTGCCAGCAGTGACTCAGGGGGCACAGATACGCAGTATTTT. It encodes CASSDSGGTDTQYF.